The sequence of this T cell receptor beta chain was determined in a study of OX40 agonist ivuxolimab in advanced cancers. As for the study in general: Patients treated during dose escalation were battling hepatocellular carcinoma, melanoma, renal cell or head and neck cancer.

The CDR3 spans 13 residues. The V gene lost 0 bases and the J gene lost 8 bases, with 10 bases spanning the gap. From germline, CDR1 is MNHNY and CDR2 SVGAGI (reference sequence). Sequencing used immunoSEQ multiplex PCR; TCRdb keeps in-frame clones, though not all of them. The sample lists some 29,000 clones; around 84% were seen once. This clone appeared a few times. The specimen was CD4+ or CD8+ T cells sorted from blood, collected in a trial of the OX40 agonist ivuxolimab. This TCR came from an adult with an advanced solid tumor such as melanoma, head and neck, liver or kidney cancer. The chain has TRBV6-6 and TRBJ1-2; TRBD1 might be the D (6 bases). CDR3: CASSYSDSYGYTF. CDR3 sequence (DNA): TGTGCCAGCAGTTACTCGGACAGTTACGGCTACACCTTC.